Listed here are 5 T cell receptor beta chains from one sample, sequenced in a study of CD8 T cells in Susac syndrome. Reverse transcription of 0.5 to 1 ug RNA was performed with random hexamers. TCRdb redid the calling of the immunoSEQ multiplex PCR reads with MiXCR, one entry per CDR3 protein. This table holds hundreds of thousands of distinct CDR3 sequences, around 89% found once. The sequencing sample was made of CD8+ T cells from PBMCs. These receptors were obtained from a human donor with multiple sclerosis.

V usage is TRBV19 and J usage is TRBJ1-2; maybe TRBD1 (6 bases). The CDR3 has 17 residues. The V gene lost 5 bases and the J gene lost 8 bases, with 27 bases spanning the gap. Germline loops: CDR1 LNHDA, CDR2 SQIVND (reference sequence). The CDR3 loop is CASSPLMGARTMTGYTF. CDR3 bases: TGTGCCAGTAGTCCTTTAATGGGGGCTCGGACGATGACGGGCTACACCTTC.

The CDR3 sequence: CSAVSSPLSYEQYF. CDR3 coding DNA: TGCAGTGCCGTCTCAAGCCCACTCTCCTACGAGCAGTACTTC. The genes are TRBV20-1 and TRBJ2-7; D is unclear. The V and J ends lost 6 bases and 0 bases respectively, with 15 bases between them. Germline loops: CDR1 DFQATT, CDR2 SNEGSKA (reference sequence). The CDR3 length is 14 residues.

This chain connects TRBV20-1 to TRBJ2-2; TRBD2 matches 9 bases. Germline V lookup: CDR1 DFQATT, CDR2 SNEGSKA (reference sequence). J gave up 3 bases and V 0 bases, and 5 bases lay outside the gene matches. The CDR3 has 16 residues. CDR3 nucleotide sequence: TGCAGTGCTAGAGATCCAGCGGGGGGCGACACCGGGGAGCTGTTTTTT. As protein: CSARDPAGGDTGELFF.

The chain combines TRBV3-1 with TRBJ1-2; D uncertain. V was cut by 4 bases and J by 6 bases, with 18 bases left in between. Looked up from germline, CDR1 is LGHDT and CDR2 is YNNKEL (reference sequence). The CDR3 runs 15 residues. CDR3 sequence reads: CASSPPAVGSDGYTF. The CDR3 DNA sequence: TGTGCCAGCAGCCCGCCGGCGGTCGGATCTGATGGCTACACCTTC.

This chain links TRBV20-1 with TRBJ2-3, with TRBD1 matching 9 bases. This CDR3 is 17 amino acids long. Trimming took 4 bases from V and 0 from J; bases not matched to a gene: 11. Germline CDR1 DFQATT, CDR2 SNEGSKA (reference sequence). CDR3 bases: TGCAGTGCTACCACGGGACAGGGATTCCCTAGCACAGATACGCAGTATTTT. It specifies CSATTGQGFPSTDTQYF.